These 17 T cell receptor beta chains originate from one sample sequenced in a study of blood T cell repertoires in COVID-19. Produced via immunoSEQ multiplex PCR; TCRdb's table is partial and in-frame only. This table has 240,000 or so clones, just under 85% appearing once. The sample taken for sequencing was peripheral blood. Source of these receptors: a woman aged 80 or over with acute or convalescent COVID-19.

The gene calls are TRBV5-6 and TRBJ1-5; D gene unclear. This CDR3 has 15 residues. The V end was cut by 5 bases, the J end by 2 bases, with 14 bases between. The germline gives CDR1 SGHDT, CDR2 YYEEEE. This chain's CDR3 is CASSWGGRGNQPQHF. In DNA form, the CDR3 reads TGTGCCAGCAGTTGGGGTGGGAGGGGCAATCAGCCCCAGCATTTT.

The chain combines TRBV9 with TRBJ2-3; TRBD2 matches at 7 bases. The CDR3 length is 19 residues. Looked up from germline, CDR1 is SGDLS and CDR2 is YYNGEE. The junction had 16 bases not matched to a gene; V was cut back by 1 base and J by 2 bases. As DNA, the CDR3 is TGTGCCAGCAGCGTAAACCGGGACTACCTATTTGATTACACAGATACGCAGTATTTT. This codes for CASSVNRDYLFDYTDTQYF.

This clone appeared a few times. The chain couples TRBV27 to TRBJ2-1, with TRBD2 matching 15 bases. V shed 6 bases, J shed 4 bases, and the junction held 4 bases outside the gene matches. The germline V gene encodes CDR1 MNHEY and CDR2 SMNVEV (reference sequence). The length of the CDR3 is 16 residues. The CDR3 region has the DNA TGTGCCAGCAGGGGACTAGCGGGGGGTTCGTACAATGAGCAGTTCTTC. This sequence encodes CASRGLAGGSYNEQFF.

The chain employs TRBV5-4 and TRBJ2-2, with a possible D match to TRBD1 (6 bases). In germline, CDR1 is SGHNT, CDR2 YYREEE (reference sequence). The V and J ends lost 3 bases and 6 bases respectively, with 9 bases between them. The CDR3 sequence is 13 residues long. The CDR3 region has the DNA TGTGCCAGCAGCTATAAGGGGGCCGGGGAGCTGTTTTTT. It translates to CASSYKGAGELFF.

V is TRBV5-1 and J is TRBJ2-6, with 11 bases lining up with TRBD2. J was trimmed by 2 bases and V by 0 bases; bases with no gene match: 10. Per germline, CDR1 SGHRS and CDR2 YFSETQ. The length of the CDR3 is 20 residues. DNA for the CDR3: TGCGCCAGCAGCTTGGTTCTCGCTTCTAGCGGGAGGACTGGGGCCAACGTCCTGACTTTC. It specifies CASSLVLASSGRTGANVLTF.

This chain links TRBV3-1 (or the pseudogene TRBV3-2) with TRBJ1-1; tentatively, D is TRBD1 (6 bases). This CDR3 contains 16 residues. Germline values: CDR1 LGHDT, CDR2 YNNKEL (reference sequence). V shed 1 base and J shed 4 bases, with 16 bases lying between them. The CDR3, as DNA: TGTGCCAGCAGCCAAGCCAGGGGAGACCTGGGCACTGAAGCTTTCTTT. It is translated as CASSQARGDLGTEAFF.

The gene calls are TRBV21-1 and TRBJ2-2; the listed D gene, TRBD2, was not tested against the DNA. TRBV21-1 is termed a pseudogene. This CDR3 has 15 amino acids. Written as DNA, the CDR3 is TGTGCCAGCTTAGTAAGACCCGGGACTGTCGGGGAGCTGTTTTTT. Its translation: CASLVRPGTVGELFF.

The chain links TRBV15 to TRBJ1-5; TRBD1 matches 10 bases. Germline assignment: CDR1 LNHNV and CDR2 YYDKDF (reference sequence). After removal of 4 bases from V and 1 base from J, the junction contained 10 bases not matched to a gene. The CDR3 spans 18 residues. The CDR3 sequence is CATSIIDRGPRSNQPQHF. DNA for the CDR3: TGTGCCACCAGCATCATAGACAGGGGGCCGCGGAGCAATCAGCCCCAGCATTTT. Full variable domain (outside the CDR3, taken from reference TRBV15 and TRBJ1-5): DAMVIQNPRYQVTQFGKPVTLSCSQTLNHNVMYWYQQKSSQAPKLLFHYYDKDFNNEADTPDNFQSRRPNTSFCFLDIRSPGLGDTAMYLCATSIIDRGPRSNQPQHFGDGTRLSIL.

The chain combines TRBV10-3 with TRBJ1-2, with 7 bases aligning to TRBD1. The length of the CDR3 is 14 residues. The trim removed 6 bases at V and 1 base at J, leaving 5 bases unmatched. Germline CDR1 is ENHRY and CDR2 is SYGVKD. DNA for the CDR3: TGTGCCATCAGCGACACAGGGGTTAACTATGGCTACACCTTC. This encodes CAISDTGVNYGYTF.

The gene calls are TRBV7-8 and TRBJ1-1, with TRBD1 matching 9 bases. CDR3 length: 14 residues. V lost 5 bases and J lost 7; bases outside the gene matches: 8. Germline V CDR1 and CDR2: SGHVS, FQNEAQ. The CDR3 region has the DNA TGTGCCAGCAGCCCGACCGGGACAGGGATTGAAGCTTTCTTT. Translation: CASSPTGTGIEAFF.

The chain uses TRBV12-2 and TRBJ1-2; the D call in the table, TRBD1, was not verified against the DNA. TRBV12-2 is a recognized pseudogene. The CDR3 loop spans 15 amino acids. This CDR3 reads CASRPGDRTKSGYTF. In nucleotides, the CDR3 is TGTGCAAGTCGCCCCGGTGACAGAACGAAGAGTGGCTACACCTTC.

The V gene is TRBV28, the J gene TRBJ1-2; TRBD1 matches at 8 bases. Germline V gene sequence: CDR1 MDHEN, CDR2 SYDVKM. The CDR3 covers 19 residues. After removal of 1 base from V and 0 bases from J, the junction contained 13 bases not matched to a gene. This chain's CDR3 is CASSLFDRGFMGANYGYTF. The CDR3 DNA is TGTGCCAGCAGTTTATTTGACAGGGGTTTTATGGGAGCTAACTATGGCTACACCTTC.

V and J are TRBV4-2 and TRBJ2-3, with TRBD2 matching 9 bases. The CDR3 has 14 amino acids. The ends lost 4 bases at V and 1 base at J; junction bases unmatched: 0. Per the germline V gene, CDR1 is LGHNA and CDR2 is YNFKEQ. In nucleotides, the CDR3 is TGTGCCAGCAGCCGGACTAGCGGCACAGATACGCAGTATTTT. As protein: CASSRTSGTDTQYF.

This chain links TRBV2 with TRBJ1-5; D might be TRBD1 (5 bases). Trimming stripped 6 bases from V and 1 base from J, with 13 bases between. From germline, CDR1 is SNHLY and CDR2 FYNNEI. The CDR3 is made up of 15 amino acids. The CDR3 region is CASSPGSMSNQPQHF. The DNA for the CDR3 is TGTGCCAGCAGCCCAGGGTCGATGAGCAATCAGCCCCAGCATTTT.

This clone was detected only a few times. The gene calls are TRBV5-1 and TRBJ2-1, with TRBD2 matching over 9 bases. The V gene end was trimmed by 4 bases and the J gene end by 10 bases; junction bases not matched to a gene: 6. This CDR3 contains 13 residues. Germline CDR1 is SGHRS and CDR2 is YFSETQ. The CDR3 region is CASSSVAGVEQFF. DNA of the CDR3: TGCGCCAGCAGCAGTGTAGCGGGAGTAGAGCAGTTCTTC.

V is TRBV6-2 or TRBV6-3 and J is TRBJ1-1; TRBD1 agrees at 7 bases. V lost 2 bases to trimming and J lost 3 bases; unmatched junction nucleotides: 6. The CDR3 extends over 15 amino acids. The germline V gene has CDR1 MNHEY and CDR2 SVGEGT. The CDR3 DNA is TGTGCCAGCAGTTACCCTTCGACAGGGCACACTGAAGCTTTCTTT. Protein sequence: CASSYPSTGHTEAFF.

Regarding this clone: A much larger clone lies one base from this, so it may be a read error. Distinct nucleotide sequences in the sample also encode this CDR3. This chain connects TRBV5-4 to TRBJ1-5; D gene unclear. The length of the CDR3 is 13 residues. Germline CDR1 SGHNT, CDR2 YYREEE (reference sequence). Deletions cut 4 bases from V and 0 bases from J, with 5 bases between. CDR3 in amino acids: CASSRDSNQPQHF. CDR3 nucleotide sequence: TGTGCCAGCAGCCGCGATAGCAATCAGCCCCAGCATTTT.